One and the same sample provided the 28 T cell receptor beta chains below, sequenced in a study of cytomegalovirus exposure and HLA in healthy donors. In the PCR, 60 Vbeta and 13 Jbeta primers were used. Generated by immunoSEQ multiplex PCR, the TCRdb table keeps only in-frame clones and is missing some. This sample carries fewer than 250,000 clones, approximately 70% of them seen once, and the ten largest clones take approximately 1.7%. Sequencing was carried out using PBMCs. These receptors originate from a woman aged 25 to 39 in good health and CMV-seronegative.

The rearrangement joins TRBV6-6 to TRBJ2-2; 9 bases map to TRBD2. The CDR3 consists of 15 residues. V shed 5 bases and J 2 bases; nucleotides not matched to a gene: 3. Germline V gives CDR1 MNHNY, CDR2 SVGAGI (reference sequence). For the CDR3, the DNA is TGTGCCAGCAGTCTAGCGGGAACTAACACCGGGGAGCTGTTTTTT. It yields the protein CASSLAGTNTGELFF.

The V gene is TRBV5-8, the J gene TRBJ2-1; 7 nucleotides match TRBD1. Germline V gene data show CDR1 as SGHTS and CDR2 as YDEGEE. The CDR3 runs to 14 residues. After removal of 3 bases from V and 3 bases from J, the junction contained 3 bases not matched to a gene. The CDR3 protein is CASSWTGYYNEQFF. The DNA for the CDR3 is TGTGCCAGCAGCTGGACAGGCTACTACAATGAGCAGTTCTTC.

CDR3 sequence reads: CASSPGRGEEQFF. The CDR3 DNA follows: TGTGCCAGCAGCCCAGGCCGCGGGGAAGAGCAGTTCTTC. This chain joins TRBV5-5 and TRBJ2-1; D perhaps matches TRBD2 (6 bases). The length of the CDR3 is 13 residues. The germline V gene has CDR1 SGHKS and CDR2 YYEKEE (reference sequence). Trimming removed 4 bases at V and 10 bases at J, with 15 bases between.

V and J are TRBV30 and TRBJ2-1; D gene ambiguous. CDR3 length equals 13 residues. The germline V and J ends were trimmed by 2 bases and 6 bases, with 11 bases remaining between them. CDR1 GTSNPN and CDR2 SVGIG come from the germline V gene (reference sequence). This CDR3 is CAWSFASGNEQFF. CDR3 DNA sequence: TGTGCCTGGAGTTTCGCCTCCGGCAATGAGCAGTTCTTC.

This clone came up a few times. This chain links TRBV6-5 with TRBJ2-1; 10 bases match TRBD1. Unmatched junction bases numbered 10, after V lost 7 bases and J lost 7 bases. Germline CDR1 and CDR2: MNHEY and SVGAGI. CDR3 length: 15 residues. Here the CDR3 DNA reads TGTGCCAGCAATGCCCCCCGGGACAGGGGTAATGAGCAGTTCTTC. It encodes CASNAPRDRGNEQFF.

This clone was counted a few times. The sample has other DNA sequences that encode this CDR3 too. V and J are TRBV9 and TRBJ1-5; TRBD1 is a possible D gene (5 bases). Germline assignment: CDR1 SGDLS and CDR2 YYNGEE. This CDR3 is 15 amino acids long. Trimming removed 0 bases from V and 4 bases from J, with 11 bases in between. The CDR3 sequence is CASSVGTGANQPQHF. DNA for the CDR3: TGTGCCAGCAGCGTAGGTACTGGGGCGAATCAGCCCCAGCATTTT. The full variable domain, with the rest looked up from reference TRBV9 and TRBJ1-5, is DSGVTQTPKHLITATGQRVTLRCSPRSGDLSVYWYQQSLDQGLQFLIQYYNGEERAKGNILERFSAQQFPDLHSELNLSSLELGDSALYFCASSVGTGANQPQHFGDGTRLSIL.

The CDR3 protein is CASSVGGEYYGYTF. The CDR3 nucleotides read TGTGCCAGCAGCGTAGGAGGAGAATACTATGGCTACACCTTC. This sequence joins TRBV9 and TRBJ1-2; D is uncertain. Germline V lookup: CDR1 SGDLS, CDR2 YYNGEE. V shed 0 bases and J shed 3 bases, with 9 bases lying between them. The CDR3 is 14 amino acids.

This clone was picked up one time. The CDR3 is CASSAGTSGQETQYF. The CDR3 DNA reads as TGCGCCAGCAGCGCCGGGACTAGCGGACAAGAGACCCAGTACTTC. The V gene is TRBV5-1, the J gene TRBJ2-5, with 11 bases fitting TRBD2. CDR3 size: 15 residues. V lost 4 bases to trimming and J lost 2 bases; unmatched junction nucleotides: 4. Germline V gives CDR1 SGHRS, CDR2 YFSETQ.

This chain's CDR3 is CASSLGTVGEAFF. The CDR3 DNA sequence: TGTGCCAGCAGCCTGGGGACAGTGGGTGAAGCTTTCTTT. The chain links TRBV7-8 to TRBJ1-1, with TRBD1 matching over 7 bases. J was trimmed by 7 bases and V by 5 bases; bases with no gene match: 7. There are 13 residues in the CDR3. From germline, CDR1 is SGHVS and CDR2 FQNEAQ.

Comment on this clone: This CDR3 is also generated by other DNA sequences in the sample. The rearrangement uses TRBV5-4 and TRBJ2-7, with D perhaps TRBD1 (5 bases). Germline V gives CDR1 SGHNT, CDR2 YYREEE (reference sequence). This CDR3 contains 14 residues. The V end was cut by 0 bases, the J end by 2 bases, with 9 bases between. The CDR3 here is CASSLAGSPYEQYF. In DNA, the CDR3 is TGTGCCAGCAGCTTGGCAGGGTCCCCCTACGAGCAGTACTTC.

The CDR3: CASSRGGGDSGNTIYF. CDR3 bases: TGTGCCAGCAGCCGGGGGGGAGGGGACTCTGGAAACACCATATATTTT. The genes are TRBV9 and TRBJ1-3, with D maybe TRBD1 (5 bases). Germline V gene lookup returns CDR1 SGDLS and CDR2 YYNGEE. This CDR3 comprises 16 residues. Trimming stripped 4 bases from V and 0 bases from J, with 14 bases between.

This chain uses TRBV20-1 with TRBJ1-1; 9 nucleotides line up with TRBD1. In germline, CDR1 is DFQATT, CDR2 SNEGSKA (reference sequence). Unmatched junction bases numbered 2, after V lost 5 bases and J lost 7 bases. This CDR3 is 11 amino acids long. The CDR3 region has the DNA TGCAGTGCTCCGGGACAGGGTGAAGCTTTCTTT. This sequence encodes CSAPGQGEAFF.

The chain uses TRBV6-5 and TRBJ2-1, with 11 positions matching TRBD1. This CDR3 is built from 14 residues. Germline CDR1 and CDR2: MNHEY and SVGAGI. V trimming: 9 bases; J trimming: 7 bases; junction bases outside the gene matches: 8. The CDR3: CARTSRDRGNEQFF. As DNA, the CDR3 is TGTGCCAGAACCTCCCGGGACAGGGGGAATGAGCAGTTCTTC.

The CDR3 here is CSVEDEGVNTEAFF. The CDR3 region has the DNA TGCAGCGTTGAAGATGAGGGGGTGAACACTGAAGCTTTCTTT. The rearrangement links TRBV29-1 to TRBJ1-1, with a weak D call TRBD1 (6 bases). The CDR3 has 14 amino acids. The V end lost 0 bases, the J end lost 0 bases, and 8 bases lay between the germline ends. CDR1 is SQVTM and CDR2 is ANQGSEA in the germline V gene.

In this sample, this clone turned up a few times. The chain carries TRBV2 and TRBJ1-4, with 7 bases fitting TRBD1. Trimming removed 5 bases from V and 12 bases from J; junction bases left unmatched: 21. From germline, CDR1 is SNHLY and CDR2 FYNNEI. This CDR3 is built from 17 residues. CDR3 in amino acids: CASSLAGRTGVWRELFF. CDR3 DNA: TGTGCCAGCAGTCTAGCGGGCCGTACAGGGGTGTGGAGAGAACTGTTTTTT.

Concerning this clone: The identical CDR3 is also encoded by other nucleotide sequences in the sample. The chain joins TRBV7-9 to TRBJ1-2, with TRBD1 as a possible D gene (5 bases). V shed 5 bases and J shed 2 bases, with 12 bases lying between them. This CDR3 is 14 amino acids long. Germline-derived CDR1 and CDR2 are SEHNR and FQNEAQ (reference sequence). The CDR3 loop reads CASSPSGGNYGYTF. In nucleotides, the CDR3 is TGTGCCAGCAGCCCTTCGGGGGGGAACTATGGCTACACCTTC.

J is TRBJ2-2 and V is TRBV7-9; tentatively, D is TRBD2 (6 bases). The V gene's germline CDR1 is SEHNR and CDR2 FQNEAQ (reference sequence). V gave up 5 bases and J gave up 4 bases, with 11 bases separating them. This CDR3 has 14 amino acids. CDR3 residues: CASSTPRGTGELFF. The DNA for the CDR3 is TGTGCCAGCAGCACCCCGCGGGGCACCGGGGAGCTGTTTTTT. Full variable domain (remainder filled in from reference TRBV7-9 and TRBJ2-2): DTGVSQNPRHKITKRGQNVTFRCDPISEHNRLYWYRQTLGQGPEFLTYFQNEAQLEKSRLLSDRFSAERPKGSFSTLEIQRTEQGDSAMYLCASSTPRGTGELFFGEGSRLTVL.

The genes are TRBV27 and TRBJ2-5, with a weak D call TRBD1 (5 bases). CDR3 length: 13 amino acids. V was cut by 5 bases and J by 5 bases, with 12 bases left in between. The germline V gene encodes CDR1 MNHEY and CDR2 SMNVEV (reference sequence). CDR3 sequence reads: CASSPLGRETQYF. CDR3 coding DNA: TGTGCCAGCAGTCCCCTGGGGCGGGAGACCCAGTACTTC.

The chain recombines TRBV15 with TRBJ1-1, with D unresolved. Trimming removed 1 base from V and 6 bases from J, with 9 bases in between. The CDR3 is 13 residues long. Per the germline V gene, CDR1 is LNHNV and CDR2 is YYDKDF (reference sequence). The CDR3 nucleotides read TGTGCCACCAGCAGAGTACGCGTATCTGAAGCTTTCTTT. Translation: CATSRVRVSEAFF.

The sample holds one count of this clone. This chain connects TRBV4-1 to TRBJ2-3; 14 bases align to TRBD2. The CDR3 runs 18 residues. Per the germline V gene, CDR1 is MGHRA and CDR2 is YSYEKL. The trim removed 4 bases at V and 3 bases at J, leaving 9 bases unmatched. The CDR3 reads CASSPLTGTSGGTDTQYF. DNA of the CDR3: TGCGCCAGCAGCCCCCTAACCGGGACTAGCGGGGGAACAGATACGCAGTATTTT.

For this clone: Other DNA sequences in this specimen translate into the identical CDR3. This sequence joins TRBV7-6 and TRBJ2-1; a possible D gene is TRBD1 (6 bases). Trimming shortened V by 0 bases and J by 8 bases, and 11 bases separated the two germline ends. The germline gives CDR1 SGHVS, CDR2 FNYEAQ. The CDR3 has 14 residues. The CDR3 DNA sequence: TGTGCCAGCAGCTTAGCGAGGGGGACATATGAGCAGTTCTTC. This translates into CASSLARGTYEQFF.

This chain joins TRBV30 and TRBJ1-1; the D gene is possibly TRBD1 (5 bases). This CDR3 has 12 amino acids. CDR1 and CDR2 (germline): GTSNPN, SVGIG (reference sequence). V was trimmed by 1 base and J by 6 bases, leaving 9 bases between them. Written as DNA, the CDR3 is TGTGCCTGGAGTGCGCGGGGGGCTGAAGCTTTCTTT. It yields the protein CAWSARGAEAFF.

This chain links TRBV29-1 with TRBJ1-1; tentatively, D is TRBD1 (6 bases). This CDR3 comprises 13 residues. CDR1 and CDR2 from the germline V gene are SQVTM and ANQGSEA. V shed 8 bases and J shed 4 bases, with 17 bases lying between them. This CDR3 reads CSTQEIGGTEAFF. Here the CDR3 DNA reads TGCAGCACCCAAGAGATAGGGGGCACTGAAGCTTTCTTT.

The chain uses TRBV5-1 and TRBJ2-2; 10 bases are shared with TRBD2. Germline CDR1 SGHRS, CDR2 YFSETQ. The V segment lost 4 bases and the J segment 9 bases; nucleotides outside the gene matches: 12. The CDR3 is 16 residues long. The CDR3, as DNA: TGCGCCAGCAGCCCAGCGGGAGGGCCTTGGAGCAGGGAGCTGTTTTTT. Its translation: CASSPAGGPWSRELFF. Variable domain in full (rest from reference TRBV5-1 and TRBJ2-2): KAGVTQTPRYLIKTRGQQVTLSCSPISGHRSVSWYQQTPGQGLQFLFEYFSETQRNKGNFPGRFSGRQFSNSRSEMNVSTLELGDSALYLCASSPAGGPWSRELFFGEGSRLTVL.

This sequence joins TRBV27 and TRBJ2-3, with 7 bases fitting TRBD2. The ends lost 3 bases at V and 0 bases at J; junction bases unmatched: 6. The CDR3 is made up of 16 amino acids. Germline V gene sequence: CDR1 MNHEY, CDR2 SMNVEV (reference sequence). The CDR3 DNA sequence: TGTGCCAGCAGTTTCGCGCCTAGCGGAAGCACAGATACGCAGTATTTT. As protein: CASSFAPSGSTDTQYF.

As to this clone: The germline gene is not matched at one end of the junction; a read error may be the cause. The genes are TRBV5-1 and TRBJ2-1; 9 nucleotides agree with TRBD1. The CDR3 sequence is 15 residues long. CDR1 is SGHRS and CDR2 is YFSETQ in the germline V gene. This chain's CDR3 is CASSSDRGSFNEQFF. The CDR3 DNA sequence: TGCGCCAGCAGCTCGGACAGGGGTTCCTTCAATGAGCAGTTCTTC.

The chain carries TRBV4-1 and TRBJ1-3; the D gene is possibly TRBD1 (6 bases). Trimming removed 4 bases from V and 3 bases from J, with 16 bases in between. Germline CDR1 is MGHRA and CDR2 is YSYEKL. This CDR3 has 16 amino acids. The CDR3, as DNA: TGCGCCAGCAGCCCACGACAGGCTCCCTATGGAAACACCATATATTTT. Translation: CASSPRQAPYGNTIYF.

This sequence joins TRBV9 and TRBJ2-7; a weak D match, TRBD2 (6 bases). CDR1 and CDR2 (germline): SGDLS, YYNGEE. V lost 4 bases and J lost 7, with 18 bases in between. The CDR3 has 14 residues. The CDR3 nucleotides are TGTGCCAGCAGCCGCCGGGACTCTTATTCTGAGCAGTACTTC. It codes for CASSRRDSYSEQYF.